A selection of T cell receptor beta chains follows, all from one sample in a study of breast tumors, draining lymph nodes, adjacent tissues. TCRdb re-called the multiplex PCR reads through MiXCR, storing one row per CDR3 protein. Seen here are over 60,000 distinct CDR3 sequences, less than 45% observed once, and the top ten hold about 8%. Sequencing was performed on breast tumor tissue. The receptors derive from a female donor with breast cancer. Some clones in this sample may be carry-over from other donors' samples. Each CDR3 is given with its conserved first and last residue. D genes are given only for firm matches. Only some rows state a clone size, as once, few, many or a class for expanded clones.

d_gene,j_gene,v_gene,abundance,CDR3aa,CDR3nt
.,TRBJ1-6,TRBV9,many,CASSAAGDNSPLHF,TGTGCCAGCAGCGCCGCCGGCGACAATTCACCCCTCCACTTT
.,TRBJ2-5,TRBV6-6,.,CASTDRGEGHQPQYF,TGTGCCAGCACCGACCGGGGCGAGGGACATCAGCCCCAGTACTTC
.,TRBJ1-5,TRBV24-1,medium-sized,CATSRQRNQPQHF,TGTGCCACCAGTCGCCAGCGCAATCAGCCCCAGCATTTT
TRBD1,TRBJ1-3,TRBV9,once,CASSRATGNSGNTIYF,TGTGCCAGCAGCAGAGCGACAGGGAACTCTGGAAACACCATATATTTT
TRBD1,TRBJ2-5,TRBV5-6,.,CASSPDRGIGETQYF,TGTGCCAGCAGCCCGGACAGGGGCATAGGGGAGACCCAGTACTTC
.,TRBJ1-3,TRBV5-1,many,CASSFWAGWHTIYF,TGCGCCAGCAGCTTTTGGGCAGGGTGGCACACCATATATTTT
TRBD1,TRBJ1-6,TRBV11-2,.,CASSSDRGQGSPLHF,TGTGCCAGCAGCTCGGACAGGGGGCAAGGTTCACCCCTCCACTTT
.,TRBJ2-1,TRBV15,once,CATSFRVQGHNEQFF,TGTGCCACCAGTTTCCGGGTTCAGGGTCATAATGAGCAGTTCTTC
TRBD1,TRBJ2-5,TRBV5-8,many,CASSADRGGETQYF,TGTGCCAGCAGCGCGGACAGGGGTGGAGAGACCCAGTACTTC
.,TRBJ1-3,TRBV20-1,many,CSACPWGLEGNTIYF,TGCAGTGCTTGTCCGTGGGGATTGGAGGGAAACACCATATATTTT
TRBD1,TRBJ2-1,TRBV4-2,many,CASSQTTGGADNEQFF,TGTGCCAGCAGCCAAACCACAGGGGGCGCAGATAATGAGCAGTTCTTC
.,TRBJ1-3,TRBV7-3,.,CASSLTGGSGNTIYF,TGTGCCAGCAGCTTAACGGGGGGCTCTGGAAACACCATATATTTT
.,TRBJ1-2,TRBV12-3/TRBV12-4,many,CAIRTAFYGYTF,TGTGCCATACGGACAGCCTTCTATGGCTACACCTTC
TRBD1,TRBJ2-5,TRBV5-4,.,CASSLAGTGGTQYF,TGTGCCAGCAGCTTGGCCGGGACAGGGGGGACCCAGTACTTC
TRBD2,TRBJ2-5,TRBV4-2,many,CASSQGTSGETQYF,TGTGCCAGCAGCCAAGGTACTAGCGGGGAGACCCAGTACTTC
TRBD2,TRBJ2-3,TRBV9,many,CASSHRGAGKDTQYF,TGTGCCAGCAGCCATAGGGGAGCGGGGAAGGATACGCAGTATTTT
TRBD2,TRBJ2-7,TRBV3-1,many,CASSQFGGRDEQYF,TGTGCCAGCAGCCAATTCGGCGGGAGGGACGAGCAGTACTTC